This TCR beta chain was sequenced for a study of blood T cell repertoires in COVID-19. Study-level background: Acute-phase and convalescent COVID-19 samples originated in the United States, Italy and Spain. The cDNA or gDNA used as material had been derived from T cells, B-cell-depleted T cells, or PBMCs.

Germline assignment: CDR1 MDHEN and CDR2 SYDVKM. Losses at the gene ends were 3 bases for V and 7 bases for J; bases not matched to a gene: 6. This CDR3 comprises 15 residues. In the source study's methods: Nucleated cell number was recorded as an estimate derived from reference gene primer amplification. Generated by immunoSEQ multiplex PCR, the TCRdb table keeps only in-frame clones and is missing some. V and J calls and clone size are those listed in that table; D and trimming were worked out from the DNA. The table includes about 160,000 clones, about four fifths detected once. The clonotype originates from a woman older than 75 with acute or convalescent COVID-19. The V call is TRBV28, the J call TRBJ2-1, with 10 bases identical to TRBD2. Sequenced: peripheral blood. CDR3 amino acids: CASSLSGRAGNEQFF. The CDR3 coding sequence is TGTGCCAGCAGTTTGAGCGGGAGGGCCGGAAATGAGCAGTTCTTC.